What follows are 13 T cell receptor beta chains derived from one specimen sequenced in a study of blood T cell repertoires in COVID-19. Generated by immunoSEQ multiplex PCR, the TCRdb table keeps only in-frame clones and is missing some. The sample comprises under 300,000 clones, 90% to 95% of which are singletons, and about 1.9% rests with the top ten. Material: PBMCs or T cells enriched from blood (not recorded which). The receptors shown here come from a woman between 18 and 29 years old who had recovered from COVID-19.

The V gene is TRBV6-2 or TRBV6-3, the J gene TRBJ1-2; 9 bases are a match to TRBD1. The trim removed 6 bases at V and 4 bases at J, leaving 6 bases unmatched. Looked up from germline, CDR1 is MNHEY and CDR2 is SVGEGT. The CDR3 extends over 14 amino acids. The CDR3 DNA reads as TGTGCCAGCAGCCTAGCGGACAGGGGCTATGGCTACACCTTC. It is translated as CASSLADRGYGYTF.

The gene calls are TRBV4-1 and TRBJ2-2; tentative D call: TRBD1 (5 bases). CDR1 is MGHRA, CDR2 YSYEKL, per germline. V lost 0 bases and J lost 4, with 12 bases in between. CDR3 length: 16 amino acids. CDR3 loop: CASSQDSGASTGELFF. The CDR3 DNA follows: TGCGCCAGCAGCCAAGATTCTGGGGCCAGCACCGGGGAGCTGTTTTTT.

V usage is TRBV19 and J usage is TRBJ2-1, with a tentative D call TRBD2 (5 bases). Germline V gene data show CDR1 as LNHDA and CDR2 as SQIVND (reference sequence). This CDR3 contains 16 residues. Trimming took 4 bases from V and 4 from J, leaving 17 bases between them. The CDR3 bases are TGTGCCAGTAGTACCCGGGGTAGCCCCTTTTACAATGAGCAGTTCTTC. Translating it yields CASSTRGSPFYNEQFF. The full variable domain, in which reference TRBV19 and TRBJ2-1 provide the parts outside the CDR3, is DGGITQSPKYLFRKEGQNVTLSCEQNLNHDAMYWYRQDPGQGLRLIYYSQIVNDFQKGDIAEGYSVSREKKESFPLTVTSAQKNPTAFYLCASSTRGSPFYNEQFFGPGTRLTVL.

This clone has a handful of counts. This sequence joins TRBV13 and TRBJ1-3, with 9 bases matching TRBD1. V lost 1 base, J lost 8 bases, and 6 bases stayed unmatched. Germline assignment: CDR1 PRHDT and CDR2 FYEKMQ (reference sequence). This CDR3 is 15 amino acids long. CDR3 loop: CASSLDRGLRDTIYF. The CDR3 DNA reads as TGTGCCAGCAGCTTAGACAGGGGGCTGAGGGACACCATATATTTT.

The CDR3 bases are TGCGCCAGCAGTCCAACAGGGGGCAGCTATGGCTACACCTTC. This codes for CASSPTGGSYGYTF. V gene TRBV5-1 combines with J gene TRBJ1-2; 9 bases map to TRBD1. The germline CDR1 and CDR2 sequences are SGHRS and YFSETQ. The J segment lost 4 bases and the V segment lost 5 bases, leaving 6 bases of the junction unmatched. This CDR3 spans 14 amino acids.

This clone was counted once. V and J are TRBV18 and TRBJ2-5; no reliable D call. CDR3 length: 12 residues. CDR1 and CDR2 (germline): KGHSH, LQKENI. Deletions cut 3 bases from V and 5 bases from J, with 7 bases between. This CDR3 reads CASSPLMETQYF. CDR3 bases: TGTGCCAGCTCACCCCTTATGGAGACCCAGTACTTC.

CDR3: CASSLRRAYNEQFF. The CDR3, as DNA: TGCGCCAGCAGCTTAAGGAGGGCCTACAATGAGCAGTTCTTC. The gene calls are TRBV5-1 and TRBJ2-1, with D possibly matching TRBD2 (6 bases). The CDR3 sequence is 14 residues long. Germline V gives CDR1 SGHRS, CDR2 YFSETQ. V dropped 2 bases and J dropped 2 bases, with 8 bases sitting between them. The full variable domain, its missing parts supplied by reference TRBV5-1 and TRBJ2-1, is KAGVTQTPRYLIKTRGQQVTLSCSPISGHRSVSWYQQTPGQGLQFLFEYFSETQRNKGNFPGRFSGRQFSNSRSEMNVSTLELGDSALYLCASSLRRAYNEQFFGPGTRLTVL.

The chain links TRBV5-4 to TRBJ1-1, with a possible D match to TRBD1 (6 bases). Germline V gene lookup returns CDR1 SGHNT and CDR2 YYREEE (reference sequence). The CDR3 is 17 amino acids. Trimming took 4 bases from V and 0 from J, leaving 19 bases between them. CDR3 sequence reads: CASSPMGTGLMNTEAFF. DNA of the CDR3: TGTGCCAGCAGCCCTATGGGAACAGGGCTCATGAACACTGAAGCTTTCTTT.

This clone has only one observation. J is TRBJ1-1 and V is TRBV5-1, with a tentative D call TRBD1 (6 bases). V lost 0 bases and J lost 11, with 14 bases in between. This CDR3 is 13 amino acids long. Germline CDR1 reads SGHRS; CDR2 reads YFSETQ. DNA for the CDR3: TGCGCCAGCAGCTTGGAGGGGGTTCCGGTGGCTTTCTTT. This translates into CASSLEGVPVAFF.

This chain uses TRBV7-9 with TRBJ2-2, with D unclear. The length of the CDR3 is 14 residues. The ends were cut back, 1 base at V and 6 bases at J, with 9 bases in the middle. Germline assignment: CDR1 SEHNR and CDR2 FQNEAQ (reference sequence). The CDR3, as DNA: TGTGCCAGCAGCTTAGTAGTCCAGGCCGGGGAGCTGTTTTTT. It encodes CASSLVVQAGELFF. Supplemented by reference TRBV7-9 and TRBJ2-2, the full variable domain reads DTGVSQNPRHKITKRGQNVTFRCDPISEHNRLYWYRQTLGQGPEFLTYFQNEAQLEKSRLLSDRFSAERPKGSFSTLEIQRTEQGDSAMYLCASSLVVQAGELFFGEGSRLTVL.

The chain uses TRBV5-1 and TRBJ2-5; no reliable D call. CDR3 size: 15 residues. Trimming removed 3 bases from V and 2 bases from J, with 14 bases in between. Germline lookup yields CDR1 SGHRS and CDR2 YFSETQ. The DNA of the CDR3 is TGCGCCAGCAGCTCGACCGCGCCCAGGCAAGAGACCCAGTACTTC. This translates into CASSSTAPRQETQYF.

The sample holds a few counts of this clone. The V call is TRBV28, the J call TRBJ1-2, with D unclear. From germline, CDR1 is MDHEN and CDR2 SYDVKM. The CDR3 contains 13 residues. Trimming shortened V by 6 bases and J by 4 bases, and 12 bases separated the two germline ends. This CDR3 is CASSPLYGYGYTF. CDR3 in DNA: TGTGCCAGCAGCCCCCTCTATGGCTATGGCTACACCTTC.

J is TRBJ2-2 and V is TRBV27, with 8 bases lining up with TRBD2. Per the germline V gene, CDR1 is MNHEY and CDR2 is SMNVEV (reference sequence). Losses at the gene ends were 7 bases for V and 5 bases for J; bases not matched to a gene: 9. The CDR3 sequence is 15 residues long. In DNA, the CDR3 is TGTGCCAGCAAATACAGCGGGGGAGTGACCGGGGAGCTGTTTTTT. It is translated as CASKYSGGVTGELFF.